These T cell receptor beta chains were read from a single sample in a study. Using its own MiXCR run on the RT-PCR reads, TCRdb lists one record per CDR3 protein. The sample lists about 680,000 distinct CDR3 sequences, 12% to 15% occurring once. Sequences were obtained from memory CD4+ T cells from blood. The receptors originated from a female donor in good health, serving as a healthy control. CDR3s include the opening cysteine and the closing phenylalanine or tryptophan. The order of the fields is clone size, J gene, V gene, D gene, CDR3 DNA, CDR3 protein. The D gene is left open where the match is weak. Clone size, where shown, is once, few, many, or a class for clones that have expanded.

>.|TRBJ2-6|TRBV5-6|TRBD1
TGTGCCAGCACGCCCCTAACAGGGGGGACGCGCCGGGGGGCCAACGTCCTGACTTTC
CASTPLTGGTRRGANVLTF
>.|TRBJ1-2|TRBV20-1|.
TGCAGCCCCAAGGGGTCAGGGTTACCTAACTATGGCTACACCTTC
CSPKGSGLPNYGYTF
>.|TRBJ1-2|TRBV6-1|.
TGTGCCAGCAGTGACGGACAGCTAGCTAACTATGGCTACACCTTC
CASSDGQLANYGYTF
>many|TRBJ2-1|TRBV12-3/TRBV12-4|TRBD2
TGTGCCAGCAGTTTAGAGCGGGGGCTGTACAATGAGCAGTTCTTC
CASSLERGLYNEQFF
>many|TRBJ2-1|TRBV5-1|TRBD1
TGCGCCAGCAGCGCGGACAGGGGGGGCGATGAGCAGTTCTTC
CASSADRGGDEQFF
>many|TRBJ2-5|TRBV29-1|TRBD2
TGCAGCGTTGTGCCTAGCGGCAGAGGGGAGACCCAGTACTTC
CSVVPSGRGETQYF
>few|TRBJ2-7|TRBV20-1|.
TGCAGTGCTAGAAGGGGGAGTGGACACGAGCAGTACTTC
CSARRGSGHEQYF
>few|TRBJ2-5|TRBV5-1|TRBD2
TGCGCCAGCAGCCCAGCCGGACTAGCGGGAGGCGGTGAGACCCAGTACTTC
CASSPAGLAGGGETQYF
>.|TRBJ1-2|TRBV15|.
TGTGCCACCAGCAGAGACGCCAGCGGGTCCAACTATGGCTACACCTTC
CATSRDASGSNYGYTF
>many|TRBJ1-1|TRBV5-1|.
TGCGCCAGCAGCTCCCAAACTACAGGGTCGAACACTGAAGCTTTCTTT
CASSSQTTGSNTEAFF
>.|TRBJ1-5|TRBV7-6|TRBD1
TGTGCCAGCAGCCCCCGGACAGGGGCTGATCAGCCCCAGCATTTT
CASSPRTGADQPQHF
>few|TRBJ1-1|TRBV5-1|.
TGCGCCAGCAGCTTGATTTCGGGGGGCACTGAAGCTTTCTTT
CASSLISGGTEAFF
>few|TRBJ2-1|TRBV11-2|TRBD2
TGTGCCAGCAGTTCCAGCGGGAGGGCCATGAATGAGCAGTTCTTC
CASSSSGRAMNEQFF
>.|TRBJ2-1|TRBV18|TRBD1
TGTGCCAGCTCATCTATTGCACAGGGGGCTGTTACAAATGAGCAGTTCTTC
CASSSIAQGAVTNEQFF
>few|TRBJ2-7|TRBV20-1|.
TGCAGTTCCCCTTCGGGTCTCTCCTCCTACGAGCAGTACTTC
CSSPSGLSSYEQYF
>many|TRBJ2-5|TRBV29-1|.
TGCAGCGTTGAGTACGGTGTGGGAGCGGCGGAGACCCAGTACTTC
CSVEYGVGAAETQYF
>few|TRBJ1-5|TRBV4-2|.
TGTGCCAGCAGCCTATACCGGGTTAGCAATCAGCCCCAGCATTTT
CASSLYRVSNQPQHF
>few|TRBJ2-3|TRBV5-1|TRBD2
TGCGCCAGCAGCATGACTAGCGGGAGGGATGCAGATACGCAGTATTTT
CASSMTSGRDADTQYF
>many|TRBJ2-1|TRBV24-1|TRBD1
TGTGCCACCAGTGATATAGACAGGGGCGATGGAAATGAGCAGTTCTTC
CATSDIDRGDGNEQFF
>many|TRBJ2-5|TRBV5-1|TRBD1
TGCGCCAGCAGCCCCGGACAGGGGCGAGAGACCCAGTACTTC
CASSPGQGRETQYF
>.|TRBJ2-3|TRBV20-1|.
TGCAGTGCTAACGGACTCACAGATACGCAGTATTTT
CSANGLTDTQYF
>many|TRBJ2-1|TRBV29-1|TRBD1
TGCAGCGTTCGACAGGGGTTAGCCAATGAGCAGTTCTTC
CSVRQGLANEQFF
>few|TRBJ2-5|TRBV7-3|TRBD1
TGTGCCAGCAGCCTAGGGACAGGGAATGGTGAGACCCAGTACTTC
CASSLGTGNGETQYF
>many|TRBJ2-7|TRBV4-3|.
TGCGCCAGCAGCCAAGATGTCGAACGGGAGCAGTACTTC
CASSQDVEREQYF
>few|TRBJ2-3|TRBV7-3|TRBD2
TGTGCCAGCAGCTCCGGGGGGGAGGGGCCGCAGTATTTT
CASSSGGEGPQYF
>many|TRBJ1-3|TRBV29-1|.
TGCAGCGTTCTAGAACGGGCAGGGACTGGAAACACCATATATTTT
CSVLERAGTGNTIYF
>.|TRBJ2-1|TRBV5-1|TRBD2
TGCGCCAGCAGCTTGGGAGCGGGAGGGCCACCGTATGAGCAGTTCTTC
CASSLGAGGPPYEQFF
>.|TRBJ2-1|TRBV9|.
TGTGCCAGCAGCCCGAACCCGAGCTCCTACAATGAGCAGTTCTTC
CASSPNPSSYNEQFF
>.|TRBJ2-4|TRBV15|TRBD2
TGTGCCACCAGCAGAGATGAACCTAGCGGGAGGATAGCCAAAAACATTCAGTACTTC
CATSRDEPSGRIAKNIQYF
>few|TRBJ2-3|TRBV20-1|.
TGCAGTGCAACCCCCAGGGAGAGCACAGATACGCAGTATTTT
CSATPRESTDTQYF
>.|TRBJ1-6|TRBV27|.
TGTGCCAGCAGTTCCGGGGTCGGATGGGATTCACCCCTCCACTTT
CASSSGVGWDSPLHF
>.|TRBJ1-5|TRBV19|.
TGTGCCAGTAGTGTTCAACCGGATTATAGCAATCAGCCCCAGCATTTT
CASSVQPDYSNQPQHF
>.|TRBJ2-1|TRBV5-1|.
TGCGCCAGCAGTTCTGTTCGCGACGGTGAGCAGTTCTTC
CASSSVRDGEQFF
>.|TRBJ2-6|TRBV20-1|.
TGCAGTGCTAGAAGCCACGGGGTGACTGGGGCCAACGTCCTGACTTTC
CSARSHGVTGANVLTF
>many|TRBJ2-1|TRBV20-1|.
TGCAGTGCCATACAGCCGTATAGCTCCTACAATGAGCAGTTCTTC
CSAIQPYSSYNEQFF
>many|TRBJ2-2|TRBV27|.
TGTGCCAGCAGTTTAGCAATTAACAGGGTGGTTGGGGAGCTGTTTTTT
CASSLAINRVVGELFF
>.|TRBJ2-1|TRBV28|.
TGTGCCAGTCGAAGGGAAGGCAATGAGCAGTTCTTC
CASRREGNEQFF
>.|TRBJ1-1|TRBV3-1|.
TGTGCCAGCAGCCCGGGGGGGAATCGGGAAGCTTTCTTT
CASSPGGNREAFF
>.|TRBJ1-1|TRBV6-2/TRBV6-3|TRBD1
TGTGCCAGCAGAGGACAGGGGGCAGAGCGAGCTTTCTTT
CASRGQGAERAFF
>many|TRBJ2-5|TRBV20-1|TRBD2
TGCAGTGCTACCGGGACTAGCGGGTACGCAACGACCCAGTACTTC
CSATGTSGYATTQYF
>.|TRBJ2-2|TRBV7-9|TRBD2
TGTGCCAGCAGCTTTGTAGCGGGAATGGGGACCGGGGAGCTGTTTTTT
CASSFVAGMGTGELFF
>.|TRBJ1-5|TRBV7-2|.
TGTGCCAGCAGCTTAGACCACGGAGGGGATCAGCCCCAGCATTTT
CASSLDHGGDQPQHF
>few|TRBJ1-5|TRBV6-5|TRBD1
TGTGCCAGCAGTCAGGGGGCCGGCAATCAGCCCCAGCATTTT
CASSQGAGNQPQHF
>many|TRBJ1-5|TRBV6-5|.
TGTGCCAGCAGGTCCGCCGGGGGAAGCAATCAGCCCCAGCATTTT
CASRSAGGSNQPQHF
>many|TRBJ1-2|TRBV20-1|TRBD1
TGCAGTGCTAGCGGCCAGACAGGGAGCAACTATGGCTACACCTTC
CSASGQTGSNYGYTF
>few|TRBJ2-7|TRBV5-1|TRBD1
TGCGCCAGCAGCTTAGGTTTTAGACAGGGATTATACGAGCAGTACTTC
CASSLGFRQGLYEQYF
>few|TRBJ2-3|TRBV18|TRBD1
TGTGCCAGCTCACTCACTCCTCCAGGGGGCTCGACAGATACGCAGTATTTT
CASSLTPPGGSTDTQYF
>.|TRBJ2-1|TRBV5-1|TRBD2
TGCGCCAGCAGCCTGGTAGCCTGGACTAGCGGTAAACCCACCAACAATGAGCAGTTCTTC
CASSLVAWTSGKPTNNEQFF
>few|TRBJ1-2|TRBV7-3|TRBD1
TGTGCCAGCAGACTAAGACAGGGGATCTGGCAGCCGGATGGCTACACCTTC
CASRLRQGIWQPDGYTF
>few|TRBJ1-4|TRBV10-3|.
TGTGCCATCAGTGAGTCCGACAAAACTAATGAAAAACTGTTTTTT
CAISESDKTNEKLFF
>.|TRBJ1-5|TRBV30|.
TGTGCCTGGAGTCCGGGGTTCGGTCAGCCCCAGCATTTT
CAWSPGFGQPQHF
>few|TRBJ2-5|TRBV24-1|.
TGTGCCACCAGTGACAGCTTCCAAGAGACCCAGTACTTC
CATSDSFQETQYF